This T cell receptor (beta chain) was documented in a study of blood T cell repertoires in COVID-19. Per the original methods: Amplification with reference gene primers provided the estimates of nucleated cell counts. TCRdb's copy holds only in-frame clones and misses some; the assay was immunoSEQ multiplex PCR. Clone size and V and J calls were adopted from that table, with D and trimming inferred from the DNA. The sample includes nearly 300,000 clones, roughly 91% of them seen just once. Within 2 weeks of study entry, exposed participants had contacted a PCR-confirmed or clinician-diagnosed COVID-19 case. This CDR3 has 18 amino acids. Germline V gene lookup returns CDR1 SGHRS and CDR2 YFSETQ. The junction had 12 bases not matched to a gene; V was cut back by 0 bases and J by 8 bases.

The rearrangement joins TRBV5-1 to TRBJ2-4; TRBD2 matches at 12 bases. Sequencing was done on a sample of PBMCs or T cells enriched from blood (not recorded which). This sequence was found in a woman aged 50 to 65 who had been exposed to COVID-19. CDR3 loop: CASSLGLLPSGGADIQYF. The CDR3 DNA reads TGCGCCAGCAGCTTGGGGCTGCTTCCTAGCGGGGGGGCAGACATTCAGTACTTC.